This TCR beta chain stems from a study of control samples from healthy donors and cancer patients. The CDR3 is 15 amino acids. The V gene lost 0 bases and the J gene lost 7 bases, with 11 bases spanning the gap. Germline V gene sequence: CDR1 SGHRS, CDR2 YFSETQ. Libraries were prepared by immunoSEQ multiplex PCR; TCRdb keeps only in-frame clonotypes and omits some of them. Found here are about 160,000 clones, over 95% of them singletons; the top ten hold approximately 0.93%. Sequencing was carried out using blood. The chain uses TRBV5-1 and TRBJ1-6; no reliable D call. The TCR sequence derives from a woman under 40 in good health. The CDR3 reads CASSLEPVDNSPLHF. The CDR3 nucleotides are TGCGCCAGCAGCTTGGAGCCAGTGGACAATTCACCCCTCCACTTT. The whole variable domain, filled in from reference TRBV5-1 and TRBJ1-6, reads KAGVTQTPRYLIKTRGQQVTLSCSPISGHRSVSWYQQTPGQGLQFLFEYFSETQRNKGNFPGRFSGRQFSNSRSEMNVSTLELGDSALYLCASSLEPVDNSPLHFGNGTRLTVT.